What follows describes a single TCR beta chain. The sample holds a few counts of this clone. The target of this receptor is not known. Base qualities were left out, and no much larger clone turns up one base away. The time point label of this sample denotes: pretreatment tumor sample. A total of about 31 patients with locally advanced or metastatic urothelial carcinoma, treated at Memorial Sloan Kettering on a trial protocol, made up the cohort. All tumor tissue used for sequencing was obtained prior to atezolizumab dosing. The Qiagen DNeasy Blood extraction kit was used to purify genomic DNA from total PBMCs and tumor samples. The entry originates in a study of PD-L1 blockade in urothelial cancer (dated by TCRdb to about 2017). With regard to the full study: Every patient began therapy around 2014 and was given atezolizumab 1,200 mg intravenously every 3 weeks. About 90% of the roughly 29 patients were identified as males with urothelial cancer of bladder origin, and a prior smoking history was reported by 18 of 29 patients. In the same patients who had TCR sequencing, pretreatment tumors also underwent whole exome sequencing and RNA sequencing. Five patients were left out of tumor TCR analyses because tumors from two patients failed quality control and three patients had no tumor available. The study was an exploratory multi-omic analysis of somatic, immune and clinical correlates of response to PD-L1 blockade with atezolizumab in urothelial cancer. Twenty-nine patients had pretreatment blood TCR-seq, some 25 had at least one posttreatment blood collection, and some 25 had tumor TCR-seq. Progression-free survival longer than 6 months counted as durable clinical benefit, and TCR features were additionally tested against both progression-free and overall survival. An ECOG performance status of 0 or 1 was recorded for the patients, and 0 to 3 prior chemotherapy regimens had been received by the patients. Pretreatment tumor samples, along with matched peripheral blood collected serially before and after atezolizumab treatment, underwent TCR sequencing. Durable clinical benefit was achieved by nine patients and was not achieved by 20 patients. A median of roughly 1,400 T cells and approximately 1,100 unique TCRs was obtained from tumor samples, and a median clonality of about 0.09 and a median T cell proportion of roughly 0.097 were observed.

Synthetic TCR analog templates were spiked into each PCR so that absolute template abundance could be estimated from read counts. For FFPE tumors, housekeeping genes were amplified and quantified so that usable DNA could be estimated and T cell fraction could be computed. The immunoSEQ assay used bias-controlled V and J gene primers to amplify TCRbeta CDR3 regions from genomic DNA. Sequencing of rearranged TCRbeta segments was performed at approximately 20X coverage. Under the source paper's analysis protocol: Clustering was used to correct sequencing errors, and CDR3s were annotated against IMGT to assign V, D and J genes. Downstream analyses used only productive TCRbeta rearrangements and left out out-of-frame or stop-codon sequences. Clonality was computed as one minus Shannon entropy normalized by the log of the number of unique productive sequences. Clones differing between time points or between blood and tumor were identified by Fisher's exact test with Benjamini-Hochberg correction at adjusted p below 0.01. Drawn from immuneACCESS, this table holds only the in-frame rearrangements with V and J called that TCRdb kept. Clones are partly lost; checked studies trace under half to an unresolved V gene and leave the rest unexplained. The V and J calls and clone size are taken from that table; D and trimming were inferred from the DNA. The sample table lists more than 35,000 clones, approximately 34% of them with a count of one. Just under 9% of the sample goes to the ten largest clones.

Unmatched junction bases come to 8, with V trimmed by 1 base and J by 1 base. The CDR3 contains 17 residues, cysteine and phenylalanine counted. The only DNA kept is the CDR3, 51 bases in frame from the first base. As encoded in the germline V gene, CDR1 is MGHRA while CDR2 is YSYEKL. Study-wide findings and limitations: The proportion of tumor-infiltrating T lymphocytes was higher in patients with durable benefit (n of about 26, Mann-Whitney p = 0.047). Greater expansion of tumor-associated TCR clones in peripheral blood 3 weeks after the start of treatment was observed in patients with durable benefit (n ≈ 20, p = 0.022). Because the sample size was small (n of about 29) and many of the analyses were exploratory, the results are meant to be hypothesis-generating. The tumor samples were FFPE, were not collected immediately before treatment, and were limited to one sample per patient, so heterogeneity may have been missed.

The sequence was obtained from a man in his 60s with urothelial cancer. The chain uses TRBV4-1 and TRBJ2-7; 9 bases in between match TRBD1. Specimen: tumor tissue, collected before atezolizumab (anti-PD-L1) treatment. DNA sequence: TGCGCCAGCAGCCAAGGGTCTCGGGACAGGGTATCCTACGAGCAGTACTTC. This is translated as CASSQGSRDRVSYEQYF.